This T cell receptor (gamma chain) appears in the sequencing data of a study of gamma-delta chains in newborns, infants, children. Study-level background: Microbial exposure reportedly drives polyclonal innate γδ T cell expansion after birth.

The CDR3 extends over 15 amino acids. The germline V gene encodes CDR1 GITISATS and CDR2 ISYDGTV (reference sequence). TCRdb reanalysed the reads via CATT. Seen here are about 590 gamma-chain clones, around 43% observed once, and the top ten hold 30% to 45%. The V gene is TRGV9, but the J gene lacks a call. The sequenced sample consisted of blood. This sequence was found in a child who was a newborn, infant or young child, either healthy, febrile or measles-vaccinated (not recorded which). This chain's CDR3 is CALWEPYTTDWFEIF. The CDR3 DNA follows: TGTGCCTTGTGGGAGCCTTATACCACTGATTGGTTCGAGATATTT.